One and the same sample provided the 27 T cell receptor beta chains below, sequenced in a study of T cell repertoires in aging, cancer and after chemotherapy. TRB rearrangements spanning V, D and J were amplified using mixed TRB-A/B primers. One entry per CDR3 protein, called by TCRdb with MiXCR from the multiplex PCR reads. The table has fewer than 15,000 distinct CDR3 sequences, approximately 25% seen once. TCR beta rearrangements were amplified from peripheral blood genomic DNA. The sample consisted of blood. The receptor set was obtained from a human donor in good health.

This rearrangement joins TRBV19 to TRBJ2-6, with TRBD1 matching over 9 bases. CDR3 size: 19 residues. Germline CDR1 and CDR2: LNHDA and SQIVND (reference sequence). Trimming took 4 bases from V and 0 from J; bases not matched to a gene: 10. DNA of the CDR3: TGTGCCAGTAGTAAGACAGGGGGTCTCCTACTCTCTGGGGCCAACGTCCTGACTTTC. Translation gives CASSKTGGLLLSGANVLTF.

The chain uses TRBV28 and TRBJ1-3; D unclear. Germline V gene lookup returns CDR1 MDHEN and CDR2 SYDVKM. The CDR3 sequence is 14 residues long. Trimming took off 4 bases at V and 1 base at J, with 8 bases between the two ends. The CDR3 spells CASSSVSSGNTIYF. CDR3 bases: TGTGCCAGCAGTTCGGTATCATCTGGAAACACCATATATTTT.

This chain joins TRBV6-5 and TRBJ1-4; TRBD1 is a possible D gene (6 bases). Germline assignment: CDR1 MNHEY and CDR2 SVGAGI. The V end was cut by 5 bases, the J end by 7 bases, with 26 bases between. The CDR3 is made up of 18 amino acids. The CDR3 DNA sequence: TGTGCCAGCAGTGAAACCGTTTCCCAGGGGATGAAAGGTGAAAAACTGTTTTTT. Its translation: CASSETVSQGMKGEKLFF.

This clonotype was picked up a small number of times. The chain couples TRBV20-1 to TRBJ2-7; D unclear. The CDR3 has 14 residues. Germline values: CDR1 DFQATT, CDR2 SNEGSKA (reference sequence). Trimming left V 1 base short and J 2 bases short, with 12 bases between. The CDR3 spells CSARVPRIPYEQYF. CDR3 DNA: TGCAGTGCTAGAGTTCCCAGGATTCCCTACGAGCAGTACTTC.

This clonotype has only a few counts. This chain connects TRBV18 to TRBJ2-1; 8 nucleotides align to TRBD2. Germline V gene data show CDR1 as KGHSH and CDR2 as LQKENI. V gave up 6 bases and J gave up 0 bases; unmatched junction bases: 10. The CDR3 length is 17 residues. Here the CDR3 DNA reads TGTGCCAGCTCCCGGACTATAGCGGGGTACTCCTACAATGAGCAGTTCTTC. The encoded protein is CASSRTIAGYSYNEQFF.

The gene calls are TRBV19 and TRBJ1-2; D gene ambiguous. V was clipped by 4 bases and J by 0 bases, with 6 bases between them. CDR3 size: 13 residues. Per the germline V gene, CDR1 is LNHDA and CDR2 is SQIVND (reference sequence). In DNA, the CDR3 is TGTGCCAGTAGTAAGGCGACTAACTATGGCTACACCTTC. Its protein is CASSKATNYGYTF.

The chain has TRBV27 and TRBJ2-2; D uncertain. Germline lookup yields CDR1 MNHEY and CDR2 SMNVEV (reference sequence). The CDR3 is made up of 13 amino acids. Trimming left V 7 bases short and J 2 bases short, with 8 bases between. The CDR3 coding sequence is TGTGCCAGCATGCCCGTTAACACCGGGGAGCTGTTTTTT. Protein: CASMPVNTGELFF.

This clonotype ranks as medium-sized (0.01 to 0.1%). The CDR3 nucleotides are TGTGCCAGTAGTCTAAGGACAGTTGGCTACGAGCAGTACTTC. Its translation: CASSLRTVGYEQYF. The chain employs TRBV19 and TRBJ2-7; D is perhaps TRBD1 (6 bases). The germline gives CDR1 LNHDA, CDR2 SQIVND (reference sequence). This CDR3 spans 14 amino acids. V was trimmed by 5 bases and J by 3 bases, leaving 14 bases between them.

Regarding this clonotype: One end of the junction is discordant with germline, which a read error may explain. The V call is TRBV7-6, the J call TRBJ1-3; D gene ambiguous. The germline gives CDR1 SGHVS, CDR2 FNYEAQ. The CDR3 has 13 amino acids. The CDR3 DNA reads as TGTGCCAGCAGACTAGACGGAAGAAACTCCATATATTTT. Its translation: CASRLDGRNSIYF.

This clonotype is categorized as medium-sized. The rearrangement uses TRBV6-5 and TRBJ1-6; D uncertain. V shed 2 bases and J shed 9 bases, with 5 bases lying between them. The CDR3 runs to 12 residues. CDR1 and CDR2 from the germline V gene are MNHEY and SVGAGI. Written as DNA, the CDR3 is TGTGCCAGCAGTTACGGAGGTTCACCCCTCCACTTT. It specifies CASSYGGSPLHF.

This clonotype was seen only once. The DNA of the CDR3 is TGCAGTGCTAGCCTCTTACAGGGGAGCACTGAAGCTTTCTTT. Its translation: CSASLLQGSTEAFF. The J gene is TRBJ1-1, the V gene TRBV20-1; 7 nucleotides match TRBD1. The CDR3 extends over 14 amino acids. CDR1 is DFQATT, CDR2 SNEGSKA, per germline (reference sequence). V lost 3 bases and J lost 4; bases outside the gene matches: 8.

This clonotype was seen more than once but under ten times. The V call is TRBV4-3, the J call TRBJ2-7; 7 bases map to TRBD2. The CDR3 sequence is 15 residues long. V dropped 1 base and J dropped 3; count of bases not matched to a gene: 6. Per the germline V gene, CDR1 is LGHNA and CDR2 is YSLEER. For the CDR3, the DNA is TGCGCCAGCAGCCAAGTCCCAGCGGGGATCTACGAGCAGTACTTC. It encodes CASSQVPAGIYEQYF.

This chain's CDR3 is CASSQDGLAPNTGELFF. For the CDR3, the DNA is TGCGCCAGCAGCCAAGATGGGCTAGCGCCGAACACCGGGGAGCTGTTTTTT. The chain is built from TRBV4-1 and TRBJ2-2; TRBD2 might be the D (6 bases). Per germline, CDR1 MGHRA and CDR2 YSYEKL. Trimming took 0 bases from V and 0 from J, leaving 11 bases between them. CDR3 length: 17 amino acids.

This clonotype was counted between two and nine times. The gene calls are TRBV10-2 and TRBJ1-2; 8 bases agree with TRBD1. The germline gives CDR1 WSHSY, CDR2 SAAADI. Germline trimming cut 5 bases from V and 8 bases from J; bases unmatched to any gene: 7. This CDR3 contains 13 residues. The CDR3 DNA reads TGCGCCAGCAGTTTTGACAGGGGTAAAGGCTACACCTTC. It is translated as CASSFDRGKGYTF.

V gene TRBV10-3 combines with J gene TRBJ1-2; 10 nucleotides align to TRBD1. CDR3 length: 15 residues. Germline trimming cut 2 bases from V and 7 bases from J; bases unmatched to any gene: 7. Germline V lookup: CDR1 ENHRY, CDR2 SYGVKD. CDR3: CAISETGTGETGYTF. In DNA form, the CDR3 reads TGTGCCATCAGTGAGACCGGGACAGGGGAGACTGGCTACACCTTC.

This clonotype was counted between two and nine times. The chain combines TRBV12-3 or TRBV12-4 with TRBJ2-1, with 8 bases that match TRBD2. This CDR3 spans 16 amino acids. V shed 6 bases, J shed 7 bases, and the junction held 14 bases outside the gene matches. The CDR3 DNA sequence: TGTGCCAGCAGCCCTTCCGGGCGGGGGGCGGGAAATGAGCAGTTCTTC. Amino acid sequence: CASSPSGRGAGNEQFF.

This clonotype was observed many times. Here the CDR3 DNA reads TGTGCCAGCAGCTCACGAAACTCTGGAAACACCATATATTTT. Its translation is CASSSRNSGNTIYF. The rearrangement joins TRBV7-6 to TRBJ1-3, with D unclear. Germline CDR1 is SGHVS and CDR2 is FNYEAQ. The CDR3 covers 14 residues. Trimming shortened V by 4 bases and J by 0 bases, and 7 bases separated the two germline ends.

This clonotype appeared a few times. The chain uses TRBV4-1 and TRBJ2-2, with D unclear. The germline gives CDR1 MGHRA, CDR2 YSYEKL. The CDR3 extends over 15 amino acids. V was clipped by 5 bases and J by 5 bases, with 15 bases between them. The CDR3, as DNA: TGCGCCAGCAGCGCCTCGGGCAGGCGGACCGGGGAGCTGTTTTTT. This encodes CASSASGRRTGELFF.

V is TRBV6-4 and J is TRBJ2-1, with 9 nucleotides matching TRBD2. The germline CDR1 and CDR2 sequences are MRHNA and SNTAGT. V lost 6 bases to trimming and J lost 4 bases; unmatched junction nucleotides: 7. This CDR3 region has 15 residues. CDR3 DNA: TGTGCCAGCAGGGCACTAGCGGGCGATTACAATGAGCAGTTCTTC. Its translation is CASRALAGDYNEQFF.

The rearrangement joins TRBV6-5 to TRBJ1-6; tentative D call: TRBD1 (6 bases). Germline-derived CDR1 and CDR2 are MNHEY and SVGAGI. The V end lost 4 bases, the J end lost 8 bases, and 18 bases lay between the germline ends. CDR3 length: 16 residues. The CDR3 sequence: CASSSFPPRGYSPLHF. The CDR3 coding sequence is TGTGCCAGCAGTTCTTTCCCCCCCAGGGGTTATTCACCCCTCCACTTT.

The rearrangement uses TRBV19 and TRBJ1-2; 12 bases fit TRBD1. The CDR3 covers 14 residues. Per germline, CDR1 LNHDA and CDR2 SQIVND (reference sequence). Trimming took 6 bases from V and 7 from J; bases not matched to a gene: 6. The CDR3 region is CASRTGTGGRGYTF. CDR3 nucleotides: TGTGCCAGTAGAACCGGGACAGGGGGCCGTGGCTACACCTTC.

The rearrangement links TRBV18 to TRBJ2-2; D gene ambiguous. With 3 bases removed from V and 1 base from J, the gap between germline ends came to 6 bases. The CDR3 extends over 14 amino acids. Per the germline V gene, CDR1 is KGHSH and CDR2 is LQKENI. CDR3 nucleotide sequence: TGTGCCAGCTCACCCCGGCAGAACACCGGGGAGCTGTTTTTT. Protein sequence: CASSPRQNTGELFF.

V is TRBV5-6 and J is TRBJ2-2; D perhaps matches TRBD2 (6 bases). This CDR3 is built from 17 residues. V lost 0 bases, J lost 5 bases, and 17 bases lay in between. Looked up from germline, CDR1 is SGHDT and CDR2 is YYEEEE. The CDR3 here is CASSLGRGSIKTGELFF. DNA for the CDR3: TGTGCCAGCAGCTTGGGCCGGGGGTCTATAAAGACCGGGGAGCTGTTTTTT.

The CDR3 coding sequence is TGTGCCAGTAGCCGCGACGCTAGCGGGGGGGCCACAGATACGCAGTATTTT. It yields the protein CASSRDASGGATDTQYF. This chain uses TRBV19 with TRBJ2-3, with 12 bases identical to TRBD2. V gave up 6 bases and J gave up 2 bases; unmatched junction bases: 9. The V gene's germline CDR1 is LNHDA and CDR2 SQIVND (reference sequence). The CDR3 runs to 17 residues.

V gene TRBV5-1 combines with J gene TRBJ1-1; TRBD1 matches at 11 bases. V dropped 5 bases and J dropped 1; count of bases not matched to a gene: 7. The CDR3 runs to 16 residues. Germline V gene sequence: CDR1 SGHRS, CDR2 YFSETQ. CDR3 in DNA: TGCGCCAGCAGGTTAAGGACAGGGGGCCCGAACACTGAAGCTTTCTTT. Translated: CASRLRTGGPNTEAFF.

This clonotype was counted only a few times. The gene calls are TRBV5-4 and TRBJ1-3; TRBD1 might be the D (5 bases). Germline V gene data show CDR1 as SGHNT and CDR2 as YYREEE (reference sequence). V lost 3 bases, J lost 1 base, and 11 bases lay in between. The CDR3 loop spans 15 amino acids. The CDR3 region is CASSSGIGSGNTIYF. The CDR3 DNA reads TGTGCCAGCAGCTCAGGGATCGGGTCTGGAAACACCATATATTTT. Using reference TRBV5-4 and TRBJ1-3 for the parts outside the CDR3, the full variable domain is ETGVTQSPTHLIKTRGQQVTLRCSSQSGHNTVSWYQQALGQGPQFIFQYYREEENGRGNFPPRFSGLQFPNYSSELNVNALELDDSALYLCASSSGIGSGNTIYFGEGSWLTVV.

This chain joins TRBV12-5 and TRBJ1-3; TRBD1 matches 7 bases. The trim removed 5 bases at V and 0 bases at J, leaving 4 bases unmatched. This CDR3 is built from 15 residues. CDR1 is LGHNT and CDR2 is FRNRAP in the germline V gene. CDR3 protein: CASGEGQSSGNTIYF. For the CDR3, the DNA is TGTGCTAGTGGTGAGGGACAGAGCTCTGGAAACACCATATATTTT.